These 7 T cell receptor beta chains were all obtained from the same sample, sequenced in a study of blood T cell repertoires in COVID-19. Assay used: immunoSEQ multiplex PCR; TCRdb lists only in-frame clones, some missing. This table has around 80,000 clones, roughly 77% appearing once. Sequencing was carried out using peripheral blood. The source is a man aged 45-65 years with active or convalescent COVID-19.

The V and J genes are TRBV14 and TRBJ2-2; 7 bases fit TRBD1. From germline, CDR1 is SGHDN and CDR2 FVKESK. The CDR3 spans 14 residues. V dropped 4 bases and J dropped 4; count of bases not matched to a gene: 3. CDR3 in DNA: TGTGCCAGCAGCCCCAGGGGGTTCACCGGGGAGCTGTTTTTT. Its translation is CASSPRGFTGELFF.

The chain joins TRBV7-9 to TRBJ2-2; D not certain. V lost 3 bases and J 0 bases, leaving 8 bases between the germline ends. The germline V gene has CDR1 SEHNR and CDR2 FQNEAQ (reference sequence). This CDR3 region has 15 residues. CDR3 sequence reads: CASSFGRPNTGELFF. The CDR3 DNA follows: TGTGCCAGCAGCTTTGGCAGGCCGAACACCGGGGAGCTGTTTTTT.

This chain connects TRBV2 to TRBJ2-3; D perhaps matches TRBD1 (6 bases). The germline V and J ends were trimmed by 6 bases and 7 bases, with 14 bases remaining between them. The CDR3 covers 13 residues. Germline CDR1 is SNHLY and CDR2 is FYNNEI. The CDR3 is CASSQDSANTQYF. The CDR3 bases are TGTGCCAGCAGCCAGGACAGTGCGAATACGCAGTATTTT.

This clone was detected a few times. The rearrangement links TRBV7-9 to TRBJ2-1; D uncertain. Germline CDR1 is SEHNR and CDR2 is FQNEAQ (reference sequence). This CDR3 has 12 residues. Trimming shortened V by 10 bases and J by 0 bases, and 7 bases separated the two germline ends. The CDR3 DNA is TGTGCCATGCGCGACTCCTACAATGAGCAGTTCTTC. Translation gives CAMRDSYNEQFF.

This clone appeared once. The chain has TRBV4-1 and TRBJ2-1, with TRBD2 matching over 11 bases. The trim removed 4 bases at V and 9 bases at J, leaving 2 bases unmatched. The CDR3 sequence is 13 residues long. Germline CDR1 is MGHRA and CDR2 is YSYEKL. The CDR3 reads CASSPTSGAEQFF. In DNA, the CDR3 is TGCGCCAGCAGCCCGACTAGCGGGGCTGAGCAGTTCTTC.

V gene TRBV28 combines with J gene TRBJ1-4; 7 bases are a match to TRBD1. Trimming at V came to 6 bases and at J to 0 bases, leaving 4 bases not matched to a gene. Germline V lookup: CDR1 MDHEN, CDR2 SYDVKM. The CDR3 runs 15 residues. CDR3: CASRYDRATNEKLFF. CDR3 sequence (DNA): TGTGCCAGCAGGTACGACAGGGCAACTAATGAAAAACTGTTTTTT.

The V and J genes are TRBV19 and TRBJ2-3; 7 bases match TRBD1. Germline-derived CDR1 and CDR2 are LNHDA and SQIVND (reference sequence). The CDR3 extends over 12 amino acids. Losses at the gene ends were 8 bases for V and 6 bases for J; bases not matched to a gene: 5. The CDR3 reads CASRQGSDTQYF. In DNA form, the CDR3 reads TGTGCCAGTCGACAGGGATCGGATACGCAGTATTTT.